These 25 T cell receptor beta chains came from one sample sequenced in a study of T-cell memory formation after mild COVID-19. TCRdb re-called the 5' RACE reads through MiXCR, storing one row per CDR3 protein. Seen here are some 200,000 distinct CDR3 sequences, about 9.2% observed once, and the top ten hold approximately 3.3%. Sequencing was performed on PBMCs or a T cell subset sorted from them (not recorded which). Receptor source: a man aged 18 to 29 who had mild COVID-19 (a few samples of this study predate the infection). Cell type and time point are not known.

There are a few counts of this clonotype. The V and J genes are TRBV12-3 or TRBV12-4 and TRBJ2-5, with D hard to call. This CDR3 comprises 13 residues. V was clipped by 7 bases and J by 4 bases, with 13 bases between them. In DNA, the CDR3 is TGTGCCAGCACCCATCGCAGCTTAGAGACCCAGTACTTC. It specifies CASTHRSLETQYF.

In nucleotides, the CDR3 is TGCGCCAGCAGCCAAGAGTCGGGGGGGACCCAGTACTTC. Translating gives CASSQESGGTQYF. V usage is TRBV4-3 and J usage is TRBJ2-5; TRBD2 agrees at 7 bases. Germline V CDR1 and CDR2: LGHNA, YSLEER. This CDR3 spans 13 amino acids. J gave up 7 bases and V 0 bases, and 2 bases lay outside the gene matches.

This clonotype has a handful of counts. This chain joins TRBV6-5 and TRBJ2-7, with 8 bases lining up with TRBD1. V lost 0 bases and J lost 5; bases outside the gene matches: 6. The V gene's germline CDR1 is MNHEY and CDR2 SVGAGI. This CDR3 has 15 residues. CDR3 DNA sequence: TGTGCCAGCAGTTACTCTTTGGACAGGGAGGACGAGCAGTACTTC. This gives the protein CASSYSLDREDEQYF.

This clonotype has more than one count but fewer than ten. This chain links TRBV7-9 with TRBJ1-1; D might be TRBD1 (5 bases). The CDR3 length is 15 residues. Germline assignment: CDR1 SEHNR and CDR2 FQNEAQ (reference sequence). The V end lost 0 bases, the J end lost 0 bases, and 8 bases lay between the germline ends. The CDR3 DNA is TGTGCCAGCAGCTTAGCCAGGGCCATGAACACTGAAGCTTTCTTT. Its translation is CASSLARAMNTEAFF.

The chain uses TRBV9 and TRBJ2-3; D might be TRBD1 or TRBD2, each matching 6 bases. This CDR3 is built from 16 residues. Germline V lookup: CDR1 SGDLS, CDR2 YYNGEE. Trimming stripped 2 bases from V and 5 bases from J, with 18 bases between. Written as DNA, the CDR3 is TGTGCCAGCAGCGTCTTTAGGGGGGTCGGGGTAGATACGCAGTATTTT. This translates into CASSVFRGVGVDTQYF.

This clonotype appeared many times. V and J are TRBV5-1 and TRBJ2-3; no clear D gene. The CDR3 is 13 residues long. Per the germline V gene, CDR1 is SGHRS and CDR2 is YFSETQ. The ends were cut back, 0 bases at V and 9 bases at J, with 11 bases in the middle. The CDR3 nucleotides are TGCGCCAGCAGCTTGGGGGTCGTCAACACGCAGTATTTT. Amino acid sequence: CASSLGVVNTQYF.

This clonotype was observed once. The chain joins TRBV5-5 to TRBJ1-1; D is uncertain. Looked up from germline, CDR1 is SGHKS and CDR2 is YYEKEE (reference sequence). V gave up 0 bases and J gave up 3 bases, with 12 bases separating them. The CDR3 extends over 15 amino acids. DNA for the CDR3: TGTGCCAGCAGCTTGGCGCCAGGAAGGGACACTGAAGCTTTCTTT. The encoded protein is CASSLAPGRDTEAFF.

The rearrangement joins TRBV6-2 or TRBV6-3 to TRBJ2-7, with 7 positions matching TRBD2. The CDR3 extends over 12 amino acids. Germline CDR1 MNHEY, CDR2 SVGEGT. The CDR3 here is CASGDNRDYMNV. The CDR3 DNA is TGTGCCAGCGGAGACAACCGGGACTACATGAACGTC.

The gene calls are TRBV29-1 and TRBJ2-2; TRBD2 matches 8 bases. From germline, CDR1 is SQVTM and CDR2 ANQGSEA. Trimming at V came to 7 bases and at J to 0 bases, leaving 4 bases not matched to a gene. This CDR3 is built from 14 residues. CDR3 sequence: CSGRGGPNTGELFF. DNA for the CDR3: TGCAGCGGACGGGGGGGCCCGAACACCGGGGAGCTGTTTTTT.

This clonotype was found a few times. V usage is TRBV20-1 and J usage is TRBJ2-3; D call uncertain. The V and J ends lost 7 bases and 0 bases respectively, with 17 bases between them. Looked up from germline, CDR1 is DFQATT and CDR2 is SNEGSKA (reference sequence). The CDR3 spans 15 residues. CDR3 residues: CSVNWASVSTDTQYF. In nucleotides, the CDR3 is TGCAGTGTAAACTGGGCTTCCGTAAGCACAGATACGCAGTATTTT.

The chain employs TRBV7-3 and TRBJ2-3; 9 positions agree with TRBD2. CDR1 is SGHTA, CDR2 FQGTGA, per germline. J was trimmed by 1 base and V by 5 bases; bases with no gene match: 4. There are 15 residues in the CDR3. The CDR3 protein is CASSQQRGGTDTQYF. CDR3 nucleotide sequence: TGTGCCAGCAGCCAACAGCGGGGGGGCACAGATACGCAGTATTTT.

This chain connects TRBV3-1 to TRBJ2-2; D is unclear. CDR1 is LGHDT, CDR2 YNNKEL, per germline (reference sequence). V lost 0 bases and J 6 bases, leaving 11 bases between the germline ends. The CDR3 contains 15 residues. The CDR3 coding sequence is TGTGCCAGCAGCCAAGATTGGGGAATCCCCGGGGAGCTGTTTTTT. This codes for CASSQDWGIPGELFF.

The chain recombines TRBV7-3 with TRBJ2-3; D possibly corresponds to TRBD1 (6 bases). V shed 4 bases and J shed 6 bases, with 14 bases lying between them. The CDR3 extends over 14 amino acids. The V gene's germline CDR1 is SGHTA and CDR2 FQGTGA. CDR3 DNA sequence: TGTGCCAGCAGCTACAGGGCGCCTCGGGATACGCAGTATTTT. It encodes CASSYRAPRDTQYF.

There are many counts of this clonotype. This sequence joins TRBV5-1 and TRBJ1-1; D is undetermined. CDR3 length equals 14 residues. Trimming took off 3 bases at V and 2 bases at J, with 11 bases between the two ends. CDR1 and CDR2 from the germline V gene are SGHRS and YFSETQ. The CDR3 nucleotides read TGCGCCAGCAGCTCAATGAGCCCTAACACTGAAGCTTTCTTT. As protein: CASSSMSPNTEAFF.

This clonotype was counted only a few times. The chain employs TRBV2 and TRBJ1-4; TRBD1 aligns across 7 bases. The V gene's germline CDR1 is SNHLY and CDR2 FYNNEI. The CDR3 has 14 amino acids. V shed 7 bases and J 9 bases; nucleotides not matched to a gene: 11. CDR3 sequence reads: CASTWGDSRKKLFF. The DNA of the CDR3 is TGTGCCAGCACGTGGGGGGACAGCCGAAAAAAACTGTTTTTT.

Only a few counts were recorded for this clonotype. The genes are TRBV9 and TRBJ2-3; TRBD2 might be the D (6 bases). V was cut by 3 bases and J by 0 bases, with 14 bases left in between. Germline V gene sequence: CDR1 SGDLS, CDR2 YYNGEE. This CDR3 region has 16 residues. This CDR3 reads CASSDLRLASTDTQYF. The DNA for the CDR3 is TGTGCCAGCAGCGACCTGCGGCTAGCGAGCACAGATACGCAGTATTTT.

This clonotype was counted a few times. The V and J genes are TRBV9 and TRBJ1-1; 8 nucleotides align to TRBD1. The CDR3 length is 15 residues. The germline gives CDR1 SGDLS, CDR2 YYNGEE. V was clipped by 4 bases and J by 3 bases; unmatched bases: 8. The CDR3 DNA reads TGTGCCAGCAGCCCCCGGGACAGGCGCGACACTGAAGCTTTCTTT. Translated: CASSPRDRRDTEAFF.

The table lists this clonotype with many counts. This chain connects TRBV7-9 to TRBJ2-5; 7 bases map to TRBD1. The CDR3 is 14 residues long. CDR1 SEHNR and CDR2 FQNEAQ come from the germline V gene (reference sequence). J gave up 7 bases and V 5 bases, and 10 bases lay outside the gene matches. Here the CDR3 DNA reads TGTGCCAGCAGCAAGACGCAGGGGGTAGCGACCCAGTACTTC. Protein product: CASSKTQGVATQYF.

Turning to this clonotype: This clone may be a read error of a much larger clone one base away. The V and J genes are TRBV6-6 and TRBJ2-2; D might be TRBD1 or TRBD2, each matching 5 bases. V lost 8 bases, J lost 4 bases, and 23 bases lay in between. Germline lookup yields CDR1 MNHNY and CDR2 SVGAGI (reference sequence). CDR3 size: 17 residues. Here the CDR3 DNA reads TGTGCCAGCCGAGCACGGATAGGGGAGCGGATCACCGGGGAGCTGTTTTTT. It translates to CASRARIGERITGELFF.

This chain connects TRBV12-3 or TRBV12-4 to TRBJ2-2; possible D gene TRBD1, 6 bases. Trimming took off 5 bases at V and 5 bases at J, with 15 bases between the two ends. The CDR3 covers 15 residues. CDR3 region: CASSGTGTLTGELFF. The CDR3 region has the DNA TGTGCCAGCAGTGGAACAGGGACCTTGACCGGGGAGCTGTTTTTT.

The chain couples TRBV5-1 to TRBJ2-3; D not resolved. V lost 2 bases and J lost 3, with 13 bases in between. CDR3 length: 15 residues. The germline CDR1 and CDR2 sequences are SGHRS and YFSETQ. The CDR3 loop reads CASSLQGSQTDTQYF. CDR3 sequence (DNA): TGCGCCAGCAGCTTACAAGGGTCTCAGACAGATACGCAGTATTTT.

The chain joins TRBV10-3 to TRBJ1-2; D remains ambiguous. Trimming stripped 11 bases from V and 8 bases from J, with 18 bases between. This CDR3 is 12 amino acids long. In germline, CDR1 is ENHRY, CDR2 SYGVKD. The CDR3 bases are TGTGCCGCCATGCCCGACTTTGGCGGCTACACCTTC. Translation gives CAAMPDFGGYTF.

Only a few counts were recorded for this clonotype. V and J are TRBV2 and TRBJ2-2, with D perhaps matching TRBD2 (6 bases). CDR3 size: 12 residues. V was cut by 7 bases and J by 3 bases, with 6 bases left in between. Germline CDR1 SNHLY, CDR2 FYNNEI. CDR3 residues: CASTGDTGELFF. CDR3 nucleotides: TGTGCCAGCACGGGAGACACCGGGGAGCTGTTTTTT.

This clonotype was counted at least ten times. This chain connects TRBV4-3 to TRBJ1-1, with D possibly being TRBD1 (6 bases). Deletions cut 4 bases from V and 7 bases from J, with 16 bases between. This CDR3 contains 14 residues. Germline CDR1 reads LGHNA; CDR2 reads YSLEER. The CDR3 loop is CASSRVEQGNEAFF. The DNA for the CDR3 is TGCGCCAGCAGCCGAGTTGAACAGGGTAATGAAGCTTTCTTT.

This clonotype turned up a few times. The gene calls are TRBV25-1 and TRBJ1-1; D is unclear. Germline CDR1 MGHDK, CDR2 SYGVNS. The germline V and J ends were trimmed by 3 bases and 5 bases, with 13 bases remaining between them. The CDR3 has 14 amino acids. The CDR3 spells CASSDRSEWTEAFF. The CDR3 DNA reads TGTGCCAGCAGTGATCGCAGCGAATGGACTGAAGCTTTCTTT.